Below are 8 T cell receptor beta chains sequenced from a single sample in a study of cytomegalovirus exposure and HLA in healthy donors. Assay: immunoSEQ multiplex PCR; the TCRdb copy retains only in-frame clones and omits some. The repertoire holds some 240,000 clones, with less than 90% as singletons. Material for sequencing was PBMCs. The source is a woman in her late teens or twenties in good health and CMV-seronegative.

The genes are TRBV9 and TRBJ1-4; D gene uncertain. Trimming left V 0 bases short and J 1 base short, with 10 bases between. Per the germline V gene, CDR1 is SGDLS and CDR2 is YYNGEE. This CDR3 region has 16 residues. In DNA form, the CDR3 reads TGTGCCAGCAGCGTAGGGAGGATCAGAACTAATGAAAAACTGTTTTTT. It specifies CASSVGRIRTNEKLFF.

This clone was counted once. The J gene is TRBJ2-3, the V gene TRBV7-8, with no clear D. The germline gives CDR1 SGHVS, CDR2 FQNEAQ. Between the trimmed V and J ends, which lost 3 bases and 1 base, there was a span of 2 bases. The CDR3 spans 12 residues. As DNA, the CDR3 is TGTGCCAGCAGCTTCCGCACAGATACGCAGTATTTT. As protein: CASSFRTDTQYF.

The chain links TRBV6-4 to TRBJ2-2; tentative D call: TRBD2 (5 bases). V dropped 3 bases and J dropped 4 bases, with 15 bases sitting between them. CDR3 length: 16 amino acids. Germline CDR1 reads MRHNA; CDR2 reads SNTAGT. CDR3 loop: CASSESGSRGTGELFF. The CDR3 DNA sequence: TGTGCCAGCAGTGAATCGGGTAGTCGGGGCACCGGGGAGCTGTTTTTT.

V usage is TRBV13 and J usage is TRBJ2-1; the D is unclear. The length of the CDR3 is 11 residues. Germline V lookup: CDR1 PRHDT, CDR2 FYEKMQ (reference sequence). V lost 1 base and J 8 bases, leaving 3 bases between the germline ends. In DNA, the CDR3 is TGTGCCAGCAGCTTAGAGGATGAGCAGTTCTTC. This gives the protein CASSLEDEQFF.

This clone showed up just a few times. The rearrangement uses TRBV18 and TRBJ2-3; 8 bases line up with TRBD2. The germline V gene encodes CDR1 KGHSH and CDR2 LQKENI. The CDR3 contains 15 residues. Trimming took 9 bases from V and 2 from J; bases not matched to a gene: 10. The CDR3 coding sequence is TGTGCCAGTTTCGCAAGGACTAGCTTCACAGATACGCAGTATTTT. Protein: CASFARTSFTDTQYF.

This sequence joins TRBV6-5 and TRBJ1-1; no definite D call. V lost 4 bases and J 4 bases, leaving 10 bases between the germline ends. CDR1 is MNHEY and CDR2 is SVGAGI in the germline V gene. The length of the CDR3 is 13 residues. As DNA, the CDR3 is TGTGCCAGCAGTTTAGGTCCTCTCACTGAAGCTTTCTTT. Its protein is CASSLGPLTEAFF.

The chain employs TRBV4-1 and TRBJ2-7, with 10 bases aligning to TRBD1. The CDR3 has 16 amino acids. J gave up 5 bases and V 1 base, and 8 bases lay outside the gene matches. Germline V gives CDR1 MGHRA, CDR2 YSYEKL. CDR3 sequence (DNA): TGCGCCAGCAGCCAAGTGGTGGGGACAGGGGAGGACGAGCAGTACTTC. As protein: CASSQVVGTGEDEQYF.

V usage is TRBV4-2 and J usage is TRBJ2-1; D gene ambiguous. This CDR3 has 15 residues. Germline V gene sequence: CDR1 LGHNA, CDR2 YNFKEQ. V lost 1 base, J lost 4 bases, and 11 bases lay in between. The CDR3 is CASSQVFRQYNEQFF. For the CDR3, the DNA is TGTGCCAGCAGCCAAGTGTTCAGACAATACAATGAGCAGTTCTTC.